This passage covers 25 T cell receptor beta chains from one sample sequenced in a study of blood T cell repertoires in COVID-19. Sequenced by immunoSEQ multiplex PCR; TCRdb stores in-frame clones only, minus some. The sample yields over 90,000 clones, 80% to 90% seen once. Material: peripheral blood. These receptors came from an older woman with acute or convalescent COVID-19.

The genes are TRBV19 and TRBJ1-5; 10 bases are a match to TRBD1. Trimming cost V 6 bases and J 4 bases; bases outside gene matches: 12. In germline, CDR1 is LNHDA, CDR2 SQIVND (reference sequence). The CDR3 runs 17 residues. CDR3 nucleotide sequence: TGTGCCAGTAGCCCGGCCCTAGGGACAGGGGATAATCAGCCCCAGCATTTT. It yields the protein CASSPALGTGDNQPQHF. Using reference TRBV19 and TRBJ1-5 for the parts outside the CDR3, the full variable domain is DGGITQSPKYLFRKEGQNVTLSCEQNLNHDAMYWYRQDPGQGLRLIYYSQIVNDFQKGDIAEGYSVSREKKESFPLTVTSAQKNPTAFYLCASSPALGTGDNQPQHFGDGTRLSIL.

V and J are TRBV5-4 and TRBJ1-2, with 8 bases fitting TRBD1. The junction had 7 bases not matched to a gene; V was cut back by 3 bases and J by 0 bases. This CDR3 spans 16 amino acids. Germline CDR1 SGHNT, CDR2 YYREEE (reference sequence). CDR3 in amino acids: CASSSRTGQANYGYTF. In DNA, the CDR3 is TGTGCCAGCAGCTCCCGGACAGGGCAAGCTAACTATGGCTACACCTTC. Based on the CDR3 plus reference TRBV5-4 and TRBJ1-2, the full variable domain is ETGVTQSPTHLIKTRGQQVTLRCSSQSGHNTVSWYQQALGQGPQFIFQYYREEENGRGNFPPRFSGLQFPNYSSELNVNALELDDSALYLCASSSRTGQANYGYTFGSGTRLTVV.

The J gene is TRBJ1-2, the V gene TRBV5-1; possible D gene TRBD1, 5 bases. Germline V gene lookup returns CDR1 SGHRS and CDR2 YFSETQ. With 6 bases removed from V and 1 base from J, the gap between germline ends came to 28 bases. The CDR3 loop spans 19 amino acids. The CDR3 bases are TGCGCCAGCACCCTAGAGGGAGTGGCCGGGCGGGGGATTAACTATGGCTACACCTTC. Translation: CASTLEGVAGRGINYGYTF.

The chain employs TRBV5-4 and TRBJ2-3; 10 nucleotides agree with TRBD1. The V gene's germline CDR1 is SGHNT and CDR2 YYREEE (reference sequence). V shed 3 bases, J shed 3 bases, and the junction held 4 bases outside the gene matches. The length of the CDR3 is 15 residues. The DNA for the CDR3 is TGTGCCAGCAGCTCGACAGGGGGCATGACAGATACGCAGTATTTT. As protein: CASSSTGGMTDTQYF. The full variable domain, completed using reference TRBV5-4 and TRBJ2-3, is ETGVTQSPTHLIKTRGQQVTLRCSSQSGHNTVSWYQQALGQGPQFIFQYYREEENGRGNFPPRFSGLQFPNYSSELNVNALELDDSALYLCASSSTGGMTDTQYFGPGTRLTVL.

V usage is TRBV18 and J usage is TRBJ2-1, with TRBD2 identical over 10 bases. The CDR3 contains 15 residues. The V and J ends lost 3 bases and 7 bases, in that order; junction bases with no gene match: 6. Germline assignment: CDR1 KGHSH and CDR2 LQKENI. The CDR3 DNA sequence: TGTGCCAGCTCACCCCCGGGACTAGCGTTTAATGAGCAGTTCTTC. Protein: CASSPPGLAFNEQFF.

This chain connects TRBV12-3 or TRBV12-4 to TRBJ2-1; 8 bases align to TRBD1. CDR3 length: 13 residues. V shed 5 bases, J shed 6 bases, and the junction held 3 bases outside the gene matches. CDR3 nucleotides: TGTGCCAGCAGTACGGGACAGGCCAATGAGCAGTTCTTC. It is translated as CASSTGQANEQFF.

The chain joins TRBV9 to TRBJ1-1; a weak D match, TRBD1 (6 bases). V lost 4 bases, J lost 0 bases, and 10 bases lay in between. This CDR3 is 14 amino acids long. Germline V gene lookup returns CDR1 SGDLS and CDR2 YYNGEE. The CDR3, as DNA: TGTGCCAGCAGCTTGGGACATTTGAACACTGAAGCTTTCTTT. Amino acids: CASSLGHLNTEAFF.

J is TRBJ1-1 and V is TRBV7-8; D ambiguous. The CDR3 totals 16 residues. Trimming removed 3 bases from V and 4 bases from J, with 18 bases in between. The germline V gene encodes CDR1 SGHVS and CDR2 FQNEAQ. CDR3 loop: CASSFGLRRRVTEAFF. DNA for the CDR3: TGTGCCAGCAGCTTTGGGCTCAGGAGGCGGGTCACTGAAGCTTTCTTT.

The chain couples TRBV12-3 or TRBV12-4 to TRBJ1-5; D unclear. Trimming took 5 bases from V and 4 from J, leaving 9 bases between them. CDR3 length: 13 amino acids. The CDR3 DNA reads as TGTGCCAGCAGTCTCGACGGGAATCAGCCCCAGCATTTT. It translates to CASSLDGNQPQHF.

The sample holds one count of this clone. The V and J genes are TRBV18 and TRBJ1-1; 7 bases line up with TRBD1. V was clipped by 6 bases and J by 4 bases; unmatched bases: 11. The CDR3 contains 15 residues. CDR1 and CDR2 from the germline V gene are KGHSH and LQKENI. DNA of the CDR3: TGTGCCAGCTCCCCAGACAGGGCCGGTGCCACTGAAGCTTTCTTT. This gives the protein CASSPDRAGATEAFF.

The chain has TRBV6-5 and TRBJ1-4, with a tentative D call TRBD1 (6 bases). The CDR3 is 16 amino acids. V shed 2 bases and J shed 7 bases, with 17 bases lying between them. From germline, CDR1 is MNHEY and CDR2 SVGAGI. The CDR3 region is CASSYRISRGAEKLFF. In DNA, the CDR3 is TGTGCCAGCAGTTACCGGATAAGCAGGGGCGCTGAAAAACTGTTTTTT.

The chain combines TRBV4-2 with TRBJ1-6; weak D call: TRBD1 (5 bases). CDR1 is LGHNA, CDR2 YNFKEQ, per germline. CDR3 size: 18 residues. The V and J ends lost 0 bases and 4 bases respectively, with 16 bases between them. CDR3 sequence: CASSQEGGSGTYNSPLHF. The CDR3 DNA reads TGTGCCAGCAGCCAAGAGGGGGGATCCGGGACTTATAATTCACCCCTCCACTTT.

The rearrangement links TRBV19 to TRBJ2-1; TRBD2 is a possible D gene (6 bases). The CDR3 length is 15 residues. V was trimmed by 9 bases and J by 7 bases, leaving 22 bases between them. Germline values: CDR1 LNHDA, CDR2 SQIVND (reference sequence). CDR3 sequence (DNA): TGTGCCAGCACCTCGCGGGGAATTCGGGGAAATGAGCAGTTCTTC. As protein: CASTSRGIRGNEQFF.

This clone was found a few times. V is TRBV28 and J is TRBJ1-6; D perhaps matches TRBD1 (6 bases). V lost 5 bases, J lost 10 bases, and 12 bases lay in between. The CDR3 spans 13 residues. Looked up from germline, CDR1 is MDHEN and CDR2 is SYDVKM. CDR3 residues: CASSLTGYSPLHF. The CDR3 nucleotides are TGTGCCAGCAGTCTTACAGGGTACTCACCCCTCCACTTT.

The V gene is TRBV5-1, the J gene TRBJ2-7, with TRBD1 matching 10 bases. CDR3 length: 15 amino acids. Losses at the gene ends were 1 base for V and 6 bases for J; bases not matched to a gene: 7. The germline V gene encodes CDR1 SGHRS and CDR2 YFSETQ. CDR3 in amino acids: CASSLTGTGEGEQYF. CDR3 nucleotides: TGCGCCAGCAGCTTGACCGGGACAGGGGAAGGCGAGCAGTACTTC.

The V gene is TRBV6-5, the J gene TRBJ2-1; TRBD2 matches at 9 bases. Germline assignment: CDR1 MNHEY and CDR2 SVGAGI. The CDR3 runs 14 residues. The junction had 4 bases not matched to a gene; V was cut back by 2 bases and J by 8 bases. CDR3 sequence reads: CASSYGGTSYEQFF. CDR3 in DNA: TGTGCCAGCAGTTACGGGGGGACTAGCTATGAGCAGTTCTTC.

The chain couples TRBV5-4 to TRBJ1-6, with 9 bases that match TRBD1. The CDR3 is 18 amino acids. Trimming cost V 4 bases and J 0 bases; bases outside gene matches: 8. Germline V gene data show CDR1 as SGHNT and CDR2 as YYREEE (reference sequence). The CDR3 loop is CASSQGGTGSSYNSPLHF. The CDR3 nucleotides read TGTGCCAGCAGCCAAGGGGGGACAGGGAGCTCCTATAATTCACCCCTCCACTTT.

The chain uses TRBV24-1 and TRBJ2-1, with D possibly matching TRBD1 (7 bases). V was shortened by 4 bases and J by 4 bases, with 19 bases between the two germline ends. The CDR3 extends over 17 amino acids. Germline V lookup: CDR1 KGHDR, CDR2 SFDVKD. The CDR3, as DNA: TGTGCCACCAGTGAACCCCCAGGGGGGTTCTATTACAATGAGCAGTTCTTC. It encodes CATSEPPGGFYYNEQFF.

For this clone: The same CDR3 is also encoded by other DNA sequences in this sample. DNA for the CDR3: TGTGCCAGCAGGGGACTAGCGGGTAATGAGCAGTTCTTC. Its protein is CASRGLAGNEQFF. The chain has TRBV12-3 or TRBV12-4 and TRBJ2-1; TRBD2 matches 12 bases. J was trimmed by 7 bases and V by 6 bases; bases with no gene match: 1. The CDR3 totals 13 residues.

The chain uses TRBV11-2 and TRBJ1-2; D is perhaps TRBD1 (6 bases). The CDR3 has 13 residues. V lost 2 bases, J lost 6 bases, and 10 bases lay in between. The germline gives CDR1 SGHAT, CDR2 FQNNGV. CDR3 nucleotides: TGTGCCAGCAGCTTAAACAGGGAACATGGCTACACCTTC. Translating gives CASSLNREHGYTF.

This chain connects TRBV7-8 to TRBJ2-7, with 10 bases that match TRBD2. Germline V CDR1 and CDR2: SGHVS, FQNEAQ. V trimming: 4 bases; J trimming: 0 bases; junction bases outside the gene matches: 9. This CDR3 spans 17 amino acids. In DNA form, the CDR3 reads TGTGCCAGCAGCTCCCGGCCACTAGCGGGAAGCTCCTACGAGCAGTACGTC. Protein sequence: CASSSRPLAGSSYEQYV.

This clone showed up just once. The chain employs TRBV7-6 and TRBJ2-1, with 11 bases aligning to TRBD2. The CDR3 consists of 16 residues. V lost 2 bases and J lost 9; bases outside the gene matches: 9. Germline-derived CDR1 and CDR2 are SGHVS and FNYEAQ. As DNA, the CDR3 is TGTGCCAGCAGCTTATCCCATGGGACTAGCGGCGGTGAGCAGTTCTTC. It codes for CASSLSHGTSGGEQFF.

The gene calls are TRBV28 and TRBJ2-3, with TRBD1 matching over 9 bases. J was trimmed by 2 bases and V by 10 bases; bases with no gene match: 10. Germline V CDR1 and CDR2: MDHEN, SYDVKM. The CDR3 runs to 15 residues. The CDR3 DNA reads as TGTGCCATTAGTGTGACAGGGGGACACACAGATACGCAGTATTTT. Translating it yields CAISVTGGHTDTQYF.

This chain connects TRBV5-1 to TRBJ2-1, with 12 positions matching TRBD2. Germline assignment: CDR1 SGHRS and CDR2 YFSETQ. J was trimmed by 7 bases and V by 4 bases; bases with no gene match: 6. The CDR3 covers 15 residues. Here the CDR3 reads CASSQTSGRINEQFF. The CDR3 region has the DNA TGCGCCAGCAGCCAAACTAGCGGGAGGATAAATGAGCAGTTCTTC.

The chain uses TRBV13 and TRBJ2-1; TRBD2 might be the D (6 bases). There are 16 residues in the CDR3. Germline V gives CDR1 PRHDT, CDR2 FYEKMQ (reference sequence). Trimming stripped 3 bases from V and 7 bases from J, with 19 bases between. The CDR3 coding sequence is TGTGCCAGCAGCTTGCGGGACCGGAGCCGCTATAATGAGCAGTTCTTC. Encoded protein: CASSLRDRSRYNEQFF.